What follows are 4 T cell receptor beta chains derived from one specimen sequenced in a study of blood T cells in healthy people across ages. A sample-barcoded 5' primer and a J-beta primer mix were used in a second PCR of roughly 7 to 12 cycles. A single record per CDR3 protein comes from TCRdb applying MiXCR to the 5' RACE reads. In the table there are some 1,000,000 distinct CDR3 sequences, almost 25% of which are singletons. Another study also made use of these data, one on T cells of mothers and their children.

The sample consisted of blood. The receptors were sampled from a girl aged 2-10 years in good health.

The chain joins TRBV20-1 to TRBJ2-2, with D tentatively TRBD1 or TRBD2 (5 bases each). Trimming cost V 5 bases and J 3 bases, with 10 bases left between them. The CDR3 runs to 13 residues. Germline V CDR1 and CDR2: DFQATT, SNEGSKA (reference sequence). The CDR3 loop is CSAPGPYTGELFF. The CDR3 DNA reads TGCAGTGCTCCGGGACCGTACACCGGGGAGCTGTTTTTT.

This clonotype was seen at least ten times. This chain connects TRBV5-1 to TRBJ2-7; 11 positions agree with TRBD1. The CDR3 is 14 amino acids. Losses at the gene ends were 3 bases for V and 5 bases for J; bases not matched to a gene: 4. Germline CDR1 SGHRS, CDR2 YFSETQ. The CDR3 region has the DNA TGCGCCAGCAGCTCCGGGACAGGGGGGCACGAGCAGTACTTC. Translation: CASSSGTGGHEQYF.

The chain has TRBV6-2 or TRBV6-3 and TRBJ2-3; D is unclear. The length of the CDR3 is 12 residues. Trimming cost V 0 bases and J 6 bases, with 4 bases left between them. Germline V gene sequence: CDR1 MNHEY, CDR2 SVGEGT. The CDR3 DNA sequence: TGTGCCAGCAGTTACTCGTGGGATACGCAGTATTTT. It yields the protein CASSYSWDTQYF.

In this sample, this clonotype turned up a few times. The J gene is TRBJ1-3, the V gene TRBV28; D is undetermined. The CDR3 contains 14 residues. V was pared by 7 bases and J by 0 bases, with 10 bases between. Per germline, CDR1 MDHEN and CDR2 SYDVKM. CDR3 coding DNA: TGTGCCAGCACCACGGAAGTCTCTGGAAACACCATATATTTT. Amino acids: CASTTEVSGNTIYF.